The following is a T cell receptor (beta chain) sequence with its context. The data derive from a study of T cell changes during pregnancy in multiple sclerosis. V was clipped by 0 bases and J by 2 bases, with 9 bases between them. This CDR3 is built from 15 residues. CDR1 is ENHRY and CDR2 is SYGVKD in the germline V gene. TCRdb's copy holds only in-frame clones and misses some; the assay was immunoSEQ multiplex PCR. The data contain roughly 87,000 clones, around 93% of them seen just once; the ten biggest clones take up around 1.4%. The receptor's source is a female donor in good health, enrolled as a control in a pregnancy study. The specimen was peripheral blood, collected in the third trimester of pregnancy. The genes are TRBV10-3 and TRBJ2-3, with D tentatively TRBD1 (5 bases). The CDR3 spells CAISESGRLTDTQYF. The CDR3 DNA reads TGTGCCATCAGTGAGTCGGGGCGCCTCACAGATACGCAGTATTTT.